This T cell receptor beta chain stems from a study of PD-1 blockade in classical Hodgkin lymphoma. TCRdb's table, derived via immunoSEQ multiplex PCR, lists solely in-frame clones and lacks some. The table includes approximately 22,000 clones, roughly three quarters detected once. Time point denoted: cycle 4 day 1 (C4D1), after 6 weeks of nivolumab. Every patient was affected by relapse after autologous stem cell transplantation, while exposure to brentuximab vedotin was not uniform. Whole-study findings and limits: As was reported, newly diagnosed patients showed lower baseline TCR diversity than healthy donors did.

Germline CDR1 and CDR2: MNHEY and SMNVEV (reference sequence). There are 15 residues in the CDR3. Unmatched junction bases numbered 4, after V lost 2 bases and J lost 4 bases. To note about this clone: Its antigen is unidentified.

This chain uses TRBV27 with TRBJ2-3; 9 nucleotides agree with TRBD2. The specimen was peripheral blood mononuclear cells (PBMCs), collected before the fourth cycle of nivolumab. The source is a human donor with classical Hodgkin lymphoma. The CDR3 protein is CASSLMRGGADTQYF. The CDR3 DNA follows: TGTGCCAGCAGTTTAATGCGGGGGGGCGCAGATACGCAGTATTTT.